Below, one T cell receptor (beta chain) is given with its context. Spiking of synthetic TCR analog templates was performed in each PCR. Using immunoSEQ multiplex PCR, the repertoire was profiled, and TCRdb retains in-frame clones only, with some absent. The table lists around 40,000 clones, approximately 90% of them singletons. The data stem from a study of PD-L1 blockade in urothelial cancer. Indicated time point: pretreatment peripheral blood. Germline loops: CDR1 SNHLY, CDR2 FYNNEI. The CDR3 runs to 17 residues. V was shortened by 7 bases and J by 2 bases, with 20 bases between the two germline ends.

The receptor comes from a woman aged 55-69 years with urothelial cancer. Sequencing used PBMCs, obtained around atezolizumab (anti-PD-L1) treatment. The V and J genes are TRBV2 and TRBJ2-2; TRBD1 might be the D (6 bases). The CDR3 reads CASTQSTGTINTGELFF. The CDR3 DNA sequence: TGTGCCAGCACCCAAAGCACCGGGACAATTAACACCGGGGAGCTGTTTTTT.